The 27 T cell receptor beta chains below were found in one sample sequenced in a study of blood T cell repertoires in COVID-19. Sequencing was performed with immunoSEQ multiplex PCR; in TCRdb, only in-frame clones are kept and a portion is missing. The sample has under 150,000 clones, 88% seen once. Sample: peripheral blood. The receptors come from a human donor in a cohort sampled during active COVID-19.

This chain connects TRBV2 to TRBJ1-2; the match to TRBD1 covers 10 bases. Per germline, CDR1 SNHLY and CDR2 FYNNEI. Trimming at V came to 6 bases and at J to 0 bases, leaving 4 bases not matched to a gene. The CDR3 covers 15 residues. CDR3 DNA sequence: TGTGCCAGCAGGGACAGGGGGTACGCTAACTATGGCTACACCTTC. Translated: CASRDRGYANYGYTF.

This clone was recorded once. The J gene is TRBJ1-6, the V gene TRBV2, with TRBD1 as a possible D gene (6 bases). The germline CDR1 and CDR2 sequences are SNHLY and FYNNEI. The CDR3 is 13 amino acids. The V end was cut by 11 bases, the J end by 6 bases, with 14 bases between. In DNA, the CDR3 is TGTGCCGGAAACAGGGACCCTAATTCACCCCTCCACTTT. It is translated as CAGNRDPNSPLHF.

This clone was seen once. V and J are TRBV9 and TRBJ1-6; 7 bases align to TRBD1. Germline CDR1 reads SGDLS; CDR2 reads YYNGEE. The V segment lost 4 bases and the J segment 8 bases; nucleotides outside the gene matches: 15. The CDR3 extends over 17 amino acids. CDR3 DNA sequence: TGTGCCAGCAGCCCATTGGGACAGAATGGGGCATATTCACCCCTCCACTTT. Its translation: CASSPLGQNGAYSPLHF.

The rearrangement links TRBV6-6 to TRBJ2-6; 7 bases are a match to TRBD1. The CDR3 consists of 18 residues. Trimming at V came to 5 bases and at J to 1 base, leaving 11 bases not matched to a gene. The V gene's germline CDR1 is MNHNY and CDR2 SVGAGI (reference sequence). The CDR3 nucleotides are TGTGCCAGCAGTCCCAAGACAGGGATCACATCTGGGGCCAACGTCCTGACTTTC. It codes for CASSPKTGITSGANVLTF.

The chain is built from TRBV5-6 and TRBJ1-6, with D maybe TRBD1 (6 bases). Trimming left V 0 bases short and J 8 bases short, with 18 bases between. CDR3 length: 17 amino acids. Germline assignment: CDR1 SGHDT and CDR2 YYEEEE. The CDR3 DNA follows: TGTGCCAGCAGCTTGGCCAACTACAGGGCGAGGGATTCACCCCTCCACTTT. Its translation is CASSLANYRARDSPLHF. Together with reference TRBV5-6 and TRBJ1-6, the CDR3 gives the full variable domain: DAGVTQSPTHLIKTRGQQVTLRCSPKSGHDTVSWYQQALGQGPQFIFQYYEEEERQRGNFPDRFSGHQFPNYSSELNVNALLLGDSALYLCASSLANYRARDSPLHFGNGTRLTVT.

The chain combines TRBV12-3 or TRBV12-4 with TRBJ1-1, with D possibly matching TRBD1 (6 bases). CDR3 length: 13 residues. V was trimmed by 8 bases and J by 5 bases, leaving 15 bases between them. This CDR3 reads CASAPGGYTEAFF. The DNA for the CDR3 is TGTGCCAGCGCCCCTGGGGGCTATACTGAAGCTTTCTTT.

The chain couples TRBV3-1 (or the pseudogene TRBV3-2) to TRBJ2-5, with 8 bases matching TRBD1. This CDR3 has 15 residues. Germline CDR1 is LGHDT and CDR2 is YNNKEL (reference sequence). J was trimmed by 2 bases and V by 1 base; bases with no gene match: 3. CDR3 nucleotides: TGTGCCAGCAGCCAAGGGACAGGGTGGCAAGAGACCCAGTACTTC. This translates into CASSQGTGWQETQYF.

This clone has a single count. The chain combines TRBV7-3 with TRBJ2-1; D is uncertain. Germline V gives CDR1 SGHTA, CDR2 FQGTGA. This CDR3 comprises 12 residues. V lost 6 bases and J lost 5, with 8 bases in between. CDR3 nucleotides: TGTGCCAGCAGATTCCGGGACAATGAGCAGTTCTTC. Residues: CASRFRDNEQFF.

The chain recombines TRBV29-1 with TRBJ2-5, with 8 bases matching TRBD2. V trimming: 4 bases; J trimming: 5 bases; junction bases outside the gene matches: 0. Germline V gene lookup returns CDR1 SQVTM and CDR2 ANQGSEA. This CDR3 is 11 amino acids long. The CDR3, as DNA: TGCAGCGTTGCGGGGGGGGAGACCCAGTACTTC. It specifies CSVAGGETQYF.

J is TRBJ2-1 and V is TRBV6-2 or TRBV6-3, with 11 bases identical to TRBD2. Germline loops: CDR1 MNHEY, CDR2 SVGEGT. The trim removed 4 bases at V and 3 bases at J, leaving 2 bases unmatched. CDR3 size: 15 residues. The CDR3 DNA sequence: TGTGCCAGCAGTTCACTAGCGGGGGACTACAATGAGCAGTTCTTC. Translation: CASSSLAGDYNEQFF.

The rearrangement joins TRBV5-6 to TRBJ1-2; TRBD1 might be the D (6 bases). CDR3 length equals 14 residues. Germline-derived CDR1 and CDR2 are SGHDT and YYEEEE. V was cut by 2 bases and J by 5 bases, with 13 bases left in between. The CDR3 reads CASSFGQSSYGYTF. In DNA form, the CDR3 reads TGTGCCAGCAGCTTCGGACAGAGCTCATATGGCTACACCTTC. The entire variable domain, with the rest obtained from reference TRBV5-6 and TRBJ1-2, is as follows: DAGVTQSPTHLIKTRGQQVTLRCSPKSGHDTVSWYQQALGQGPQFIFQYYEEEERQRGNFPDRFSGHQFPNYSSELNVNALLLGDSALYLCASSFGQSSYGYTFGSGTRLTVV.

This clone occurred a few times. The chain joins TRBV5-1 to TRBJ2-5, with D uncertain. CDR1 and CDR2 (germline): SGHRS, YFSETQ. Trimming cost V 0 bases and J 5 bases, with 14 bases left between them. The CDR3 has 15 amino acids. The DNA of the CDR3 is TGCGCCAGCAGCTTGGGAGCCAGGTCAACGGAGACCCAGTACTTC. It yields the protein CASSLGARSTETQYF.

The table lists this clone with a count of one. The V and J genes are TRBV5-4 and TRBJ2-1; 12 bases agree with TRBD1. CDR1 is SGHNT and CDR2 is YYREEE in the germline V gene (reference sequence). The CDR3 spans 15 residues. V shed 0 bases, J shed 8 bases, and the junction held 3 bases outside the gene matches. The CDR3 nucleotides are TGTGCCAGCAGCTTGGGGGGACAGGGGGCAGATGAGCAGTTCTTC. Translating it yields CASSLGGQGADEQFF.

The gene calls are TRBV27 and TRBJ2-1; D perhaps matches TRBD2 (6 bases). Per germline, CDR1 MNHEY and CDR2 SMNVEV (reference sequence). The CDR3 totals 13 residues. Between the trimmed V and J ends, which lost 6 bases and 7 bases, there was a span of 13 bases. CDR3 nucleotide sequence: TGTGCCAGCAGATTCGGAGGGTCAAATGAGCAGTTCTTC. Protein product: CASRFGGSNEQFF.

The CDR3 region is CASSFGAGGDYEQYF. In DNA, the CDR3 is TGTGCCAGCAGCTTCGGAGCAGGGGGCGACTACGAGCAGTACTTC. The chain carries TRBV7-9 and TRBJ2-7; TRBD1 agrees at 8 bases. Germline trimming cut 3 bases from V and 3 bases from J; bases unmatched to any gene: 7. Germline V CDR1 and CDR2: SEHNR, FQNEAQ (reference sequence). The CDR3 spans 15 residues.

V is TRBV30 and J is TRBJ1-3, with D possibly being TRBD1 (5 bases). The CDR3 sequence is 12 residues long. V was shortened by 5 bases and J by 1 base, with 6 bases between the two germline ends. The germline CDR1 and CDR2 sequences are GTSNPN and SVGIG (reference sequence). CDR3 in amino acids: CAWAGSGNTIYF. The CDR3 bases are TGTGCCTGGGCAGGGTCTGGAAACACCATATATTTT.

The chain recombines TRBV12-1 with TRBJ2-3; TRBD1 is taken as the D call from the table, unchecked against the DNA. TRBV12-1 counts as a pseudogene. This CDR3 region has 16 residues. CDR3 residues: CASSPGQGPSTDTQYF. For the CDR3, the DNA is TGTGCCAGCAGCCCCGGACAGGGGCCTAGCACAGATACGCAGTATTTT.

V usage is TRBV7-2 and J usage is TRBJ1-5; tentative D call: TRBD1 (5 bases). Trimming left V 1 base short and J 0 bases short, with 7 bases between. The CDR3 spans 15 residues. Germline V CDR1 and CDR2: SGHTA, FQGNSA. CDR3 residues: CASSLGGVSNQPQHF. CDR3 DNA sequence: TGTGCCAGCAGCTTAGGGGGGGTTAGCAATCAGCCCCAGCATTTT. Using reference TRBV7-2 and TRBJ1-5 for the parts outside the CDR3, the full variable domain is GAGVSQSPSNKVTEKGKDVELRCDPISGHTALYWYRQSLGQGLEFLIYFQGNSAPDKSGLPSDRFSAERTGGSVSTLTIQRTQQEDSAVYLCASSLGGVSNQPQHFGDGTRLSIL.

The V and J genes are TRBV7-3 and TRBJ2-3; D perhaps matches TRBD2 (5 bases). The V end was cut by 5 bases, the J end by 0 bases, with 9 bases between. This CDR3 has 14 amino acids. CDR1 SGHTA and CDR2 FQGTGA come from the germline V gene. Written as DNA, the CDR3 is TGTGCCAGCAGCCCGGGATCCAGCACAGATACGCAGTATTTT. This encodes CASSPGSSTDTQYF.

This chain connects TRBV7-9 to TRBJ1-2; a weak D match, TRBD1 (5 bases). This CDR3 comprises 15 residues. Germline lookup yields CDR1 SEHNR and CDR2 FQNEAQ (reference sequence). V gave up 4 bases and J gave up 1 base, with 13 bases separating them. The CDR3 DNA reads as TGTGCCAGCAGCTCTAAGCAGGGAGGTAACTATGGCTACACCTTC. It yields the protein CASSSKQGGNYGYTF.

The V gene is TRBV7-2, the J gene TRBJ1-5; the match to TRBD1 covers 9 bases. V was clipped by 5 bases and J by 6 bases; unmatched bases: 2. The CDR3 is made up of 13 amino acids. The germline gives CDR1 SGHTA, CDR2 FQGNSA. The CDR3 sequence is CASSPQGAQPQHF. The CDR3 nucleotides read TGTGCCAGCAGCCCACAGGGGGCTCAGCCCCAGCATTTT.

The genes are TRBV2 and TRBJ1-2; TRBD1 agrees at 7 bases. The V and J ends lost 6 bases and 0 bases, in that order; junction bases with no gene match: 4. In germline, CDR1 is SNHLY, CDR2 FYNNEI. The CDR3 length is 14 residues. The CDR3 bases are TGTGCCAGCAGGGGGGACAGCACTAACTATGGCTACACCTTC. Its translation is CASRGDSTNYGYTF.

The V call is TRBV4-1, the J call TRBJ2-7; D perhaps matches TRBD2 (6 bases). This CDR3 spans 15 amino acids. Trimming removed 1 base from V and 1 base from J, with 11 bases in between. CDR1 is MGHRA and CDR2 is YSYEKL in the germline V gene. The CDR3 here is CASSQVNRGSYEQYF. The CDR3 DNA sequence: TGCGCCAGCAGCCAAGTTAACCGGGGGTCCTACGAGCAGTACTTC.

CDR3 residues: CASSLGEMTDTQYF. CDR3 DNA sequence: TGTGCCAGCAGCTTAGGGGAGATGACAGATACGCAGTATTTT. This sequence joins TRBV11-1 and TRBJ2-3, with D possibly TRBD2 on 5 matching bases. With 1 base removed from V and 3 bases from J, the gap between germline ends came to 8 bases. The CDR3 loop spans 14 amino acids. Germline CDR1 reads SGHAT; CDR2 reads FQDESV (reference sequence).

The chain is built from TRBV5-1 and TRBJ1-4, with 8 bases lining up with TRBD1. Germline lookup yields CDR1 SGHRS and CDR2 YFSETQ. The CDR3 contains 15 residues. After removal of 7 bases from V and 4 bases from J, the junction contained 9 bases not matched to a gene. The CDR3, as DNA: TGCGCCAGCCACAGGGGGGATATACATAATGAAAAACTGTTTTTT. It translates to CASHRGDIHNEKLFF.

The V and J genes are TRBV6-5 and TRBJ1-2, with 11 bases fitting TRBD1. The V segment lost 0 bases and the J segment 8 bases; nucleotides outside the gene matches: 5. CDR3 length: 15 residues. In germline, CDR1 is MNHEY, CDR2 SVGAGI. CDR3 amino acids: CASSYSRTGGGGYTF. DNA for the CDR3: TGTGCCAGCAGTTACTCTAGGACAGGGGGCGGCGGCTACACCTTC.

The gene calls are TRBV4-1 and TRBJ2-3; 13 nucleotides match TRBD2. Germline V gives CDR1 MGHRA, CDR2 YSYEKL. V lost 0 bases to trimming and J lost 0 bases; unmatched junction nucleotides: 6. CDR3 length: 19 amino acids. The CDR3 loop is CASSQDEGLAGASTDTQYF. CDR3 in DNA: TGCGCCAGCAGCCAAGATGAAGGACTAGCGGGGGCTAGCACAGATACGCAGTATTTT.